Reported below is one T cell receptor beta chain. The sample originates from a study of blood T cell repertoires in COVID-19. Study details: Whether acute or convalescent, the COVID-19 samples came from the United States, Italy and Spain. Sources were T cells, B-cell-depleted T cells, or PBMCs; the material itself was cDNA or gDNA.

In the study's own analysis: Quantification of nucleated cells was approximated via reference gene primer amplification. This table comes from immunoSEQ multiplex PCR, and its TCRdb copy is limited to in-frame clones, with some not included. The DNA was the basis for D and trimming; V, J and clone size are from that table. This table has tens of thousands of clones, 70% to 85% appearing once. This CDR3 has 16 amino acids. The ends lost 2 bases at V and 2 bases at J; junction bases unmatched: 2. Germline-derived CDR1 and CDR2 are SGHRS and YFSETQ. Material: peripheral blood. This receptor was identified in a woman aged 60 to 75 with acute or convalescent COVID-19. The chain combines TRBV5-1 with TRBJ1-4, with 11 bases fitting TRBD1. CDR3 sequence (DNA): TGCGCCAGCAGCTTTGGGACAGGGGGGACTAATGAAAAACTGTTTTTT. The encoded protein is CASSFGTGGTNEKLFF.